The rows below give T cell receptor beta chains drawn from one sample of a study of tumor-infiltrating lymphocytes in primary liver carcinoma. TCRdb itself ran the multiplex PCR reads through MiXCR, one entry per CDR3 protein. The sample includes 95,000 to 150,000 distinct CDR3 sequences, less than 80% of them seen just once. Sequencing used liver tumor tissue from sampling region 1. These TCRs come from a woman aged 55-69 years with primary liver carcinoma and hepatitis B virus infection. The CDR3 runs from the conserved cysteine through the conserved F or W. Each record gives: clone size, J gene, CDR3 length, V gene, D gene, CDR3 protein, CDR3 DNA. D genes are given only for firm matches. Only part of the rows carry a size: once, few, many, or a class if the clone is expanded.

many TRBJ1-4 14 TRBV6-6 . CASSYGPAGEKLFF TGTGCCAGCAGTTACGGACCTGCAGGTGAAAAACTGTTTTTT
. TRBJ1-1 12 TRBV28 . CAITGQNTESFF TGTGCCATCACAGGACAGAACACTGAATCTTTCTTT
. TRBJ1-1 15 TRBV11-2 . CASILDRWTDTEAFF TGTGCCAGCATCTTAGATAGGTGGACGGACACTGAAGCTTTCTTT
. TRBJ2-7 17 TRBV4-1 TRBD2 CASERRSEREGPYEQYF TGCGCCAGTGAAAGGAGAAGTGAGCGGGAGGGCCCCTACGAGCAGTACTTC
few TRBJ2-7 14 TRBV7-9 TRBD1 CASSLNRGPYEQYF TGTGCCAGCAGCTTGAACAGGGGACCCTACGAGCAGTACTTC
. TRBJ1-2 15 TRBV14 . CASSLPGTFTHGYTF TGTGCCAGCAGCCTTCCCGGGACGTTTACCCATGGCTACACCTTC
. TRBJ2-5 12 TRBV11-2 . CTNSSIAETQYF TGTACCAACAGCTCAATCGCGGAGACCCAGTACTTC
few TRBJ2-6 15 TRBV29-1 . CSVEGSGGGANVLTF TGCAGCGTTGAAGGAAGTGGGGGGGGGGCCAACGTCCTGACTTTC
few TRBJ1-6 17 TRBV20-1 TRBD1 CSARNSGQGASNSPLHF TGCAGTGCTCGAAACTCGGGACAGGGGGCCTCTAATTCACCCCTCCACTTT
. TRBJ2-2 13 TRBV5-8 . CASSLTGYWELFF TGTGCCAGCAGCTTAACAGGTTACTGGGAGCTGTTTTTT
many TRBJ1-1 17 TRBV29-1 . CSVFLRGRSPMNTEAFF TGCAGCGTTTTCCTTCGGGGCAGAAGCCCCATGAACACTGAAGCTTTCTTT
once TRBJ2-1 15 TRBV4-1 . CASSQETGTPLEQFF TGCGCCAGCAGCCAAGAGACCGGGACTCCCCTGGAGCAGTTCTTC
. TRBJ2-7 13 TRBV4-2 . CTSNPRLLYEQYF TGTACCAGCAACCCCCGTTTACTCTACGAGCAGTACTTC
. TRBJ1-1 14 TRBV10-3 . CAISESSKNTEAFF TGTGCCATCAGTGAGTCTTCCAAGAACACTGAAGCTTTCTTT
. TRBJ1-6 13 TRBV24-1 . CATSDYQGSPLHF TGTGCCACCAGTGATTACCAGGGATCACCCCTCCACTTT
. TRBJ2-1 15 TRBV9 . CANSVDGVSYNEQFF TGTGCCAACAGCGTAGACGGGGTCTCGTACAATGAGCAGTTCTTC
few TRBJ2-3 15 TRBV28 TRBD2 CASTPGGAFTDTQYF TGTGCCAGCACCCCGGGAGGGGCTTTCACAGATACGCAGTATTTT
. TRBJ2-7 17 TRBV13 TRBD1 CVSSPSPRDRASYEQYF TGTGTCAGCAGCCCCTCTCCCCGGGACAGGGCCTCCTACGAGCAGTACTTC
. TRBJ2-5 15 TRBV6-1 TRBD2 CSSSVQAGSQETQYF TGTTCCAGCAGCGTTCAAGCGGGATCACAAGAGACCCAGTACTTC
. TRBJ2-3 14 TRBV11-3 . CTSGASGRTDTQYF TGTACCTCCGGGGCTAGCGGAAGGACAGATACACAGTATTTT
few TRBJ2-1 17 TRBV11-2 . CASSLALAFRGLNEQFF TGTGCCAGCAGCTTAGCTCTCGCTTTTCGGGGCCTCAATGAGCAGTTCTTC
. TRBJ2-3 14 TRBV29-1 TRBD2 CSVEGGRGTDIQYF TGCAGCGTTGAGGGCGGGAGGGGCACAGATATACAGTATTTT
. TRBJ2-5 14 TRBV12-3/TRBV12-4 . CASSPPSRKETQYF TGTGCCAGCAGTCCGCCTAGCAGGAAAGAGACCCAGTACTTC
many TRBJ2-7 14 TRBV28 TRBD1 CASSQRQGNHEQYF TGTGCCAGCAGTCAAAGACAGGGCAACCACGAGCAGTACTTC
once TRBJ2-1 15 TRBV9 TRBD2 CASSVLAESYSEQFF TGTGCCAGCAGCGTCCTAGCGGAGTCCTACAGTGAGCAGTTCTTC
. TRBJ1-6 13 TRBV28 . CASKGEVNSPLHF TGTGCCAGCAAGGGAGAAGTGAATTCACCCCTCCACTTT
. TRBJ2-1 16 TRBV19 TRBD2 CASSTGLAGGNNEQFF TGTGCCAGTAGTACGGGACTAGCGGGAGGAAACAATGAGCAGTTCTTC
. TRBJ1-1 13 TRBV11-2 . CASSWRIGDGAFF TGTGCCAGCAGCTGGCGGATAGGCGATGGGGCTTTCTTT
many TRBJ1-6 12 TRBV10-3 . CAISEDNSPLHF TGTGCCATCAGTGAGGATAATTCACCCCTCCACTTT
many TRBJ1-1 14 TRBV29-1 TRBD1 CSARDRNLNTEAFF TGCAGCGCCCGGGACAGGAACCTGAACACTGAAGCTTTCTTT
many TRBJ1-2 12 TRBV12-3/TRBV12-4 . CASSLGGRGYTF TGTGCCAGCAGTTTGGGGGGCAGGGGCTACACCTTC
once TRBJ2-3 14 TRBV11-3 . CASSLRTSTDTHYF TGTGCCAGCAGCCTTCGCACTTCGACAGATACTCACTATTTT
. TRBJ2-7 13 TRBV11-2 TRBD2 CASGWTSGSEQYF TGTGCCAGCGGCTGGACTAGCGGGAGCGAACAGTACTTC
. TRBJ2-5 14 TRBV28 . CASSFVGFQGTQYF TGTGCCAGCAGTTTTGTAGGGTTTCAAGGGACCCAGTACTTC
many TRBJ2-7 13 TRBV25-1 TRBD2 CATATSGSFEQYF TGTGCCACTGCGACTAGCGGGAGTTTTGAGCAGTACTTC
. TRBJ2-2 15 TRBV5-1 TRBD1 CASSTGNRGSGELFF TGCGCCAGCAGCACGGGGAACAGGGGCTCGGGGGAGCTGTTTTTT
. TRBJ2-7 15 TRBV11-2 . CDSSFNRETSYEQYF TGTGACAGCAGCTTTAATAGGGAGACCTCCTACGAGCAGTACTTC
many TRBJ2-7 13 TRBV12-3/TRBV12-4 . CASSVFISYEQYF TGTGCCAGCAGTGTTTTTATCTCCTACGAGCAGTACTTC
. TRBJ2-1 15 TRBV5-1 TRBD2 CASRPTSGRDNEQFF TGCGCCAGCAGGCCAACTAGCGGGAGGGACAATGAGCAGTTCTTC
. TRBJ1-1 13 TRBV7-9 . CASSAQVNTEAFF TGTGCCAGCAGCGCTCAAGTGAACACTGAAGCTTTCTTT
. TRBJ2-7 14 TRBV6-5 TRBD2 CASNLHGGVDEQYF TGTGCCAGTAACCTCCATGGGGGGGTTGACGAACAGTACTTC
few TRBJ2-5 15 TRBV5-1 . CASSGGASAPETQYF TGCGCCAGCAGCGGAGGGGCTAGCGCCCCCGAGACCCAGTACTTC
. TRBJ2-1 16 TRBV4-1 . CSSSQLDIISYNDQFF TGCTCCAGCAGCCAACTGGACATAATTTCCTACAATGATCAGTTCTTC
once TRBJ2-5 14 TRBV13 TRBD2 CASSSGRVQEAQYF TGTGCCAGCAGCTCTGGGAGGGTCCAAGAGGCCCAGTACTTC
. TRBJ2-1 15 TRBV7-2 TRBD2 CASSIVGGPRGEQFF TGTGCCAGCAGCATAGTGGGAGGGCCACGTGGTGAGCAGTTCTTC